The 18 T cell receptor beta chains below come from one sample, sequenced in a study of T cells after yellow fever vaccination. Using its own MiXCR run on the 5' RACE reads, TCRdb lists one record per CDR3 protein. Seen here are about 63,000 distinct CDR3 sequences, roughly 7.3% observed once, and the top ten hold 35% to 45%. The sequencing here drew on CD8+ T cells sorted from PBMCs, taken 15 days after the yellow fever booster vaccination. Every receptor here comes from a man younger than 40 who received the YFV17D yellow fever vaccine.

The rearrangement joins TRBV20-1 to TRBJ2-1; TRBD1 might be the D (5 bases). The germline CDR1 and CDR2 sequences are DFQATT and SNEGSKA (reference sequence). Trimming cost V 1 base and J 1 base, with 11 bases left between them. This CDR3 has 15 residues. CDR3 sequence reads: CSARVPGSSYNEQFF. In nucleotides, the CDR3 is TGCAGTGCTAGAGTGCCAGGGTCATCCTACAATGAGCAGTTCTTC.

Only a few counts were recorded for this clonotype. The J gene is TRBJ2-1, the V gene TRBV20-1; 7 nucleotides align to TRBD2. Germline loops: CDR1 DFQATT, CDR2 SNEGSKA (reference sequence). The CDR3 runs to 16 residues. V shed 3 bases, J shed 6 bases, and the junction held 14 bases outside the gene matches. DNA of the CDR3: TGCAGTGCTAGTCTTCTTGGGGGGGTGTCCGCCAATGAGCAGTTCTTC. Amino acids: CSASLLGGVSANEQFF.

Many counts were recorded for this clonotype. The chain couples TRBV29-1 to TRBJ2-1; D gene uncertain. Trimming cost V 3 bases and J 5 bases, with 14 bases left between them. Germline V gene data show CDR1 as SQVTM and CDR2 as ANQGSEA. There are 14 residues in the CDR3. CDR3 DNA sequence: TGCAGCGTTGAGGGAACGACCCCCAACAATGAGCAGTTCTTC. Translating it yields CSVEGTTPNNEQFF.

This clonotype was observed at least ten times. This chain connects TRBV27 to TRBJ2-1; D remains unclear. CDR1 and CDR2 (germline): MNHEY, SMNVEV (reference sequence). This CDR3 is 15 amino acids long. V was trimmed by 0 bases and J by 0 bases, leaving 6 bases between them. CDR3 residues: CASSLSLSSYNEQFF. The CDR3 bases are TGTGCCAGCAGTTTATCGCTAAGCTCCTACAATGAGCAGTTCTTC.

By its share, this clonotype is medium-sized. The chain carries TRBV20-1 and TRBJ2-3, with 9 bases identical to TRBD1. This CDR3 region has 15 residues. Germline values: CDR1 DFQATT, CDR2 SNEGSKA (reference sequence). With 5 bases clipped from V and 5 bases from J, the junction kept 11 bases outside the gene matches. The CDR3 protein is CSADRTGDQGDTQYF. Written as DNA, the CDR3 is TGCAGTGCTGACAGGACAGGGGATCAGGGAGATACGCAGTATTTT.

This clonotype has at least ten counts. The chain carries TRBV11-2 and TRBJ1-2, with TRBD1 as a possible D gene (6 bases). The CDR3 length is 15 residues. Germline CDR1 and CDR2: SGHAT and FQNNGV. V gave up 4 bases and J gave up 6 bases, with 18 bases separating them. The CDR3 DNA sequence: TGTGCCAGCAGCTCCCCGGGACAACTGCTTAATGGCTACACCTTC. Residues: CASSSPGQLLNGYTF.

V gene TRBV6-5 combines with J gene TRBJ2-1; possibly TRBD1 for D (6 bases). The germline V gene has CDR1 MNHEY and CDR2 SVGAGI. CDR3 length: 14 residues. The V end was cut by 0 bases, the J end by 8 bases, with 11 bases between. The CDR3 loop reads CASSYSRQGHEQFF. CDR3 sequence (DNA): TGTGCCAGCAGTTACTCGAGGCAGGGGCATGAGCAGTTCTTC.

Remarks on this clonotype: Since a much larger clone is just one base distant, this may be a read error. This chain links TRBV3-1 with TRBJ1-5; D perhaps matches TRBD1 (5 bases). CDR1 is LGHDT, CDR2 YNNKEL, per germline (reference sequence). This CDR3 is 15 amino acids long. V dropped 1 base and J dropped 9 bases, with 16 bases sitting between them. This CDR3 reads CASSQGAQVGWPQHF. The CDR3 nucleotides are TGTGCCAGCAGCCAAGGAGCACAGGTGGGTTGGCCCCAGCATTTT. Drawing the rest from reference TRBV3-1 and TRBJ1-5, the complete variable domain is DTAVSQTPKYLVTQMGNDKSIKCEQNLGHDTMYWYKQDSKKFLKIMFSYNNKELIINETVPNRFSPKSPDKAHLNLHINSLELGDSAVYFCASSQGAQVGWPQHFGDGTRLSIL.

The table lists this clonotype with many counts. This sequence joins TRBV7-9 and TRBJ1-2; D may be TRBD1 (5 bases). The V gene's germline CDR1 is SEHNR and CDR2 FQNEAQ (reference sequence). The CDR3 spans 15 residues. V lost 1 base and J 4 bases, leaving 13 bases between the germline ends. The CDR3 coding sequence is TGTGCCAGCAGCTTAGTTTTCGGCAGGGCCTATGGCTACACCTTC. Translated: CASSLVFGRAYGYTF.

This clonotype was counted ten times or more. This chain joins TRBV29-1 and TRBJ1-1, with 7 bases fitting TRBD1. The CDR3 length is 13 residues. In germline, CDR1 is SQVTM, CDR2 ANQGSEA. With 7 bases clipped from V and 1 base from J, the junction kept 6 bases outside the gene matches. Written as DNA, the CDR3 is TGCAGCGGGGACAGTTCCCCGAACACTGAAGCTTTCTTT. Its translation is CSGDSSPNTEAFF.

This clonotype was found many times. This chain uses TRBV7-8 with TRBJ1-5; maybe TRBD1 (5 bases). CDR1 and CDR2 (germline): SGHVS, FQNEAQ. Trimming left V 5 bases short and J 1 base short, with 12 bases between. The CDR3 sequence is 15 residues long. CDR3 region: CASSSGGDSNQPQHF. The CDR3 DNA reads as TGTGCCAGCAGCAGCGGGGGGGACAGCAATCAGCCCCAGCATTTT.

This clonotype was seen ten or more times. The genes are TRBV7-2 and TRBJ1-6; D is unclear. Germline assignment: CDR1 SGHTA and CDR2 FQGNSA. Trimming left V 4 bases short and J 6 bases short, with 7 bases between. This CDR3 is built from 13 residues. CDR3 DNA sequence: TGTGCCAGCAGCTCAACGCTTAATTCACCCCTCCACTTT. This sequence encodes CASSSTLNSPLHF.

This clonotype appeared a few times. This CDR3 reads CASSPAGSRGQETQYF. For the CDR3, the DNA is TGTGCCAGCAGCCCCGCCGGGAGCCGGGGCCAAGAGACCCAGTACTTC. The rearrangement uses TRBV7-7 and TRBJ2-5; D is perhaps TRBD2 (6 bases). This CDR3 has 16 amino acids. The V end was cut by 5 bases, the J end by 1 base, with 17 bases between. CDR1 SSHAT and CDR2 FNYEAQ come from the germline V gene (reference sequence).

This chain uses TRBV7-6 with TRBJ2-1; D call uncertain. The V end was cut by 1 base, the J end by 6 bases, with 4 bases between. Germline CDR1 and CDR2: SGHVS and FNYEAQ. There are 12 residues in the CDR3. CDR3 sequence (DNA): TGTGCCAGCAGCTTAGTTGTCAATGAGCAGTTCTTC. Its protein is CASSLVVNEQFF.

Ten or more counts support this clonotype. V gene TRBV6-1 combines with J gene TRBJ1-3; tentative D call: TRBD1 (6 bases). Between the trimmed V and J ends, which lost 6 bases and 0 bases, there was a span of 12 bases. The CDR3 is made up of 15 amino acids. From germline, CDR1 is MNHNS and CDR2 SASEGT. CDR3: CASSAQGVSGNTIYF. The CDR3, as DNA: TGTGCCAGCAGCGCACAGGGCGTCTCTGGAAACACCATATATTTT.

This clonotype came up a few times. V is TRBV20-1 and J is TRBJ2-7; 7 bases line up with TRBD2. The CDR3 is 18 residues long. Germline CDR1 DFQATT, CDR2 SNEGSKA (reference sequence). The ends lost 6 bases at V and 6 bases at J; junction bases unmatched: 26. CDR3 sequence: CSALLWGEGLRATSEQYF. CDR3 nucleotide sequence: TGCAGTGCCCTGCTCTGGGGGGAGGGCCTTAGGGCTACTAGCGAGCAGTACTTC.

This clonotype was counted ten times or more. The rearrangement links TRBV30 to TRBJ2-7; 7 bases map to TRBD1. V lost 2 bases and J lost 6; bases outside the gene matches: 1. Germline V gene lookup returns CDR1 GTSNPN and CDR2 SVGIG (reference sequence). The CDR3 length is 11 residues. For the CDR3, the DNA is TGTGCCTGGAGTAACAGGGGCGAGCAGTACTTC. Its protein is CAWSNRGEQYF.

This clonotype was counted at least ten times. V is TRBV7-2 and J is TRBJ2-7, with a possible D match to TRBD2 (6 bases). Trimming cost V 5 bases and J 5 bases, with 19 bases left between them. This CDR3 spans 15 amino acids. Per germline, CDR1 SGHTA and CDR2 FQGNSA. The CDR3 region has the DNA TGTGCCAGCAGCCCCCTCTATGGGGGAGGAGACGAGCAGTACTTC. Its protein product is CASSPLYGGGDEQYF.